This T cell receptor beta chain is drawn from a study of CD8+ T cells in alopecia areata. On the study more broadly: In an open-label trial, patients got 5 to 10 mg tofacitinib twice daily. For 6 to 18 months, tofacitinib was taken, and 6 months off drug followed. Study conclusions and caveats: Clonality in lesional scalp, especially alopecia totalis/universalis, exceeded that of normal scalp.

On this clone itself: Its antigen is as yet unknown.

The V gene's germline CDR1 is SGHVS and CDR2 FNYEAQ. This CDR3 region has 14 residues. The germline V and J ends were trimmed by 4 bases and 0 bases, with 9 bases remaining between them. Isolated RNA was reverse transcribed into cDNA used as the sequencing template. Produced via immunoSEQ multiplex PCR; TCRdb's table is partial and in-frame only. Here the sample spans about 69,000 clones, approximately 61% being singletons. Sorting from PBMCs produced CD4+ and CD8+ T cells. This receptor was identified in a human donor with alopecia areata. This chain links TRBV7-6 with TRBJ1-1; no definite D call. The sample here was CD8+ T cells sorted from blood, taken at week 0. The CDR3, as DNA: TGTGCCAGCAGCTATCCTCCACTGAACACTGAAGCTTTCTTT. Protein product: CASSYPPLNTEAFF. Full variable domain (rest looked up from reference TRBV7-6 and TRBJ1-1): GAGVSQSPRYKVTKRGQDVALRCDPISGHVSLYWYRQALGQGPEFLTYFNYEAQQDKSGLPNDRFSAERPEGSISTLTIQRTEQRDSAMYRCASSYPPLNTEAFFGQGTRLTVV.